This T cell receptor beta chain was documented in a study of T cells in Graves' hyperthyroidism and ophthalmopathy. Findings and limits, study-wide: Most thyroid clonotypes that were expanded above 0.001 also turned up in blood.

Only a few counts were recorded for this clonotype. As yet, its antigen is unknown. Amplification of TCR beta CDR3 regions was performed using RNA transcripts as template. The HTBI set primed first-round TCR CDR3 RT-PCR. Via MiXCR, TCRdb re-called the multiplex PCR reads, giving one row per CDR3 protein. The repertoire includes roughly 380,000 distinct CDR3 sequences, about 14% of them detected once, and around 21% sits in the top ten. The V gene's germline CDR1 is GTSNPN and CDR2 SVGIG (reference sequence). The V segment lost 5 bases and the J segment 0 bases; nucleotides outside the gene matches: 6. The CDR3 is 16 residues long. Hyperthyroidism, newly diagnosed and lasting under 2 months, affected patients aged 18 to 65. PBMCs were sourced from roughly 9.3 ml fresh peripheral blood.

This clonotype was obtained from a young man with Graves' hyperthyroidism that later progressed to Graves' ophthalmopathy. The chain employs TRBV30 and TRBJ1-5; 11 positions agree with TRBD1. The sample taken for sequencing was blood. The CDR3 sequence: CAWAGTGGYSNQPQHF. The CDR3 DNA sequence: TGTGCCTGGGCCGGGACAGGGGGTTATAGCAATCAGCCCCAGCATTTT.